These 5 T cell receptor beta chains were sequenced from one sample in a study of blood T cells in healthy people across ages. The use of a sample-barcoded 5' primer and a J-beta primer mix characterized a second PCR of roughly 6 to 11 cycles. TCRdb called the 5' RACE reads again in MiXCR, with one record for every CDR3 protein. Seen here are approximately 850,000 distinct CDR3 sequences, under 55% observed once, and the top ten hold 15% to 25%. The sample taken for sequencing was blood. The receptors come from a man in his fifties or sixties in good health.

The chain joins TRBV30 to TRBJ1-2; D is possibly TRBD1 (6 bases). This CDR3 contains 14 residues. V dropped 5 bases and J dropped 6 bases, with 19 bases sitting between them. The germline gives CDR1 GTSNPN, CDR2 SVGIG (reference sequence). CDR3 coding DNA: TGTGCCTGGTCGAAGGACAGTTTATTAAATGGCTACACCTTC. Amino acid sequence: CAWSKDSLLNGYTF.

The chain joins TRBV29-1 to TRBJ2-1; possibly TRBD2 for D (6 bases). CDR1 and CDR2 (germline): SQVTM, ANQGSEA. Trimming cost V 3 bases and J 12 bases, with 12 bases left between them. The length of the CDR3 is 11 residues. The DNA for the CDR3 is TGCAGCGTTGATTTCGGGGGAGGGCAGTTCTTC. This gives the protein CSVDFGGGQFF.

This clonotype appeared a few times. The rearrangement uses TRBV28 and TRBJ1-4, with 12 positions matching TRBD1. V shed 6 bases, J shed 6 bases, and the junction held 14 bases outside the gene matches. Germline V gene sequence: CDR1 MDHEN, CDR2 SYDVKM. The CDR3 totals 18 residues. This CDR3 reads CASRFVRDRGRGDEKLFF. CDR3 sequence (DNA): TGTGCCAGCAGATTTGTCCGGGACAGGGGGCGAGGAGATGAAAAACTGTTTTTT.

The chain links TRBV5-5 to TRBJ1-6, with a tentative D call TRBD1 (6 bases). V was pared by 4 bases and J by 10 bases, with 21 bases between. Germline V CDR1 and CDR2: SGHKS, YYEKEE (reference sequence). The CDR3 has 16 amino acids. Here the CDR3 reads CASSPISADRQSPLHF. CDR3 nucleotides: TGTGCCAGCAGCCCCATCTCCGCGGACAGACAATCACCCCTCCACTTT.

This chain links TRBV7-6 with TRBJ2-5; D uncertain. This CDR3 comprises 13 residues. Trimming took 1 base from V and 4 from J, leaving 7 bases between them. Germline assignment: CDR1 SGHVS and CDR2 FNYEAQ. CDR3 amino acids: CASSLVKGETQYF. The CDR3 coding sequence is TGTGCCAGCAGCTTAGTTAAGGGAGAGACCCAGTACTTC.